Listed below are T cell receptor beta chains from one sample, sequenced in a study of sequential checkpoint blockade in melanoma. Assay used: immunoSEQ multiplex PCR; TCRdb lists only in-frame clones, some missing. The sample lists 35,000 to 50,000 clones; 86% were seen once. Sample: CD8+ T cells sorted from blood (inferred from file names), taken from a patient given nivolumab and ipilimumab in sequence. The source of these receptors is a human donor with melanoma. Each CDR3 is given with its conserved first and last residue. The D gene is left open where the match is weak. Clone size is stated in some rows and not others, as once, few, many or a class when expanded.

j_call d_call clone_size v_call cdr3_nt cdr3_aa
TRBJ1-1 - - TRBV9 TGTGCCAGCAGCGTAGTCATAAGCCCCGAAGCTTTCTTT CASSVVISPEAFF
TRBJ1-1 TRBD1 - TRBV30 TGTGCCTGGAGTCTAGGACAGGGGAACACTGAAGCTTTCTTT CAWSLGQGNTEAFF
TRBJ2-1 - once TRBV9 TGTGCCAGCAGCGTAGCGGAGAACCCCTACAATGAGCAGTTCTTC CASSVAENPYNEQFF
TRBJ2-7 - once TRBV28 TGTGCCAGCAGTCCCCGGTCAAATACCTACGAGCAGTACTTC CASSPRSNTYEQYF
TRBJ2-7 TRBD1 - TRBV7-9 TGTGCCAGCAGCTCGGGACAGAGCTACGAGCAGTACTTC CASSSGQSYEQYF
TRBJ1-2 TRBD1 once TRBV27 TGTGCCAGCAGTACGGACAGGAGAAATGGCTACACCTTC CASSTDRRNGYTF
TRBJ2-3 - - TRBV2 TGTGCCAGCAGTGAAGATAGGACACCGTCAGATACGCAGTATTTT CASSEDRTPSDTQYF
TRBJ1-1 - - TRBV9 TGTGCCAGCAGCGCGACACCGAACACTGAAGCTTTCTTT CASSATPNTEAFF
TRBJ1-3 - - TRBV9 TGTGCCAGCAGCGCCACGACAAGCTCTGGAAACACCATATATTTT CASSATTSSGNTIYF
TRBJ1-3 - - TRBV30 TGTGCCTGGAGGTCTTCCACAGGGTTCGGAAACACCATATATTTT CAWRSSTGFGNTIYF
TRBJ1-1 - - TRBV6-5 TGTGCCAGCAGTCAACAGAGCACTGAAGCTTTCTTT CASSQQSTEAFF
TRBJ1-3 - - TRBV13 TGTGCCAGCAGCTTAAACAGGGCGCTCGGAAACACCATATATTTT CASSLNRALGNTIYF
TRBJ2-6 TRBD1 - TRBV7-6 TGTGCCAGCAGCTCCTTAACAGGGGCTGGGGCCAACGTCCTGACTTTC CASSSLTGAGANVLTF
TRBJ2-3 TRBD2 - TRBV6-5 TGTGCCAGCAGTAGCGGGGTGGGGGATACGCAGTATTTT CASSSGVGDTQYF
TRBJ2-1 TRBD1 - TRBV7-3 TGTGCCAGCAGCCAGACAGGGGACCACAATGAGCAGTTCTTC CASSQTGDHNEQFF
TRBJ2-7 - - TRBV9 TGTGCCAGCAGGAAGCTTGCGGACACCTCCTACGAGCAGTACTTC CASRKLADTSYEQYF
TRBJ2-1 TRBD2 - TRBV7-2 TGTGCCAGCAGCGTCCTAGCGGGGTACAATGAGCAGTTCTTC CASSVLAGYNEQFF
TRBJ2-7 - few TRBV19 TGTGCCAGTAGTATCTTCAGCTCCTACGAGCAGTACTTC CASSIFSSYEQYF
TRBJ2-7 TRBD1 - TRBV7-7 TGTGCCAGCACTAAACGGGGCAGGGGGTCTTACGAGCAGTACTTC CASTKRGRGSYEQYF
TRBJ2-1 TRBD2 once TRBV15 TGTGCCACAAAACCGGGACTAGGCTACAATGAGCAGTTCTTC CATKPGLGYNEQFF
TRBJ2-3 - once TRBV27 TGTGCCAGCAGCCCTACGGTCACAGATACGCAGTATTTT CASSPTVTDTQYF
TRBJ1-2 - - TRBV29-1 TGCAGCGTTGTCAGGGAGGATGGCTACACCTTC CSVVREDGYTF
TRBJ1-3 - once TRBV6-1 TGTGCCAGCAGTGAAGCGAGTTGGAGGGGCTCTGGAAACACCATATATTTT CASSEASWRGSGNTIYF
TRBJ2-7 - few TRBV5-4 TGTGCCAGCAGCTTGGCGAGAGGGTCGGGGTACGAGCAGTACTTC CASSLARGSGYEQYF
TRBJ2-2 TRBD2 - TRBV11-3 TGTGCCAGCAGCCGTGTAGCGGGAAAGACCGGGGAGCTGTTTTTT CASSRVAGKTGELFF
TRBJ2-2 - - TRBV5-1 TGCGCCAGCAGCCCGCTGTGGGAGCTCGCGAACACCGGGGAGCTGTTTTTT CASSPLWELANTGELFF
TRBJ1-4 - - TRBV28 TGTGCCAGCAGTTTCACCTGGTCGCGAACCGATGCAACTAATGAAAAACTGTTTTTT CASSFTWSRTDATNEKLFF
TRBJ2-1 - - TRBV10-2 TGCGCCAGCAGTGCGGTCAATTCTGTGAATGAGCAGTTCTTC CASSAVNSVNEQFF
TRBJ1-1 - few TRBV9 TGTGCCAGCAGCATGGGAGGAGCGGACACTGAAGCTTTCTTT CASSMGGADTEAFF
TRBJ2-1 TRBD2 few TRBV30 TGTGCCTGGAGTGGGGGCCGGGGAGGGACCTACAATGAGCAGTTCTTC CAWSGGRGGTYNEQFF
TRBJ2-3 - - TRBV15 TGTGCCACCAGCAGAGATCTGGGACACAACACAGATACGCAGTATTTT CATSRDLGHNTDTQYF
TRBJ1-1 - - TRBV9 TGTGCCAGCAGCGTAGACTGGAGGACTGAAGCTTTCTTT CASSVDWRTEAFF
TRBJ2-7 TRBD2 - TRBV27 TGTGCCAGCAGTCCCGGGACTAGCGGGAGGGCCTTTGCCGAGCAGTACTTC CASSPGTSGRAFAEQYF
TRBJ2-7 TRBD1 - TRBV19 TGTGCCACCGCGACAGGGCTCTACGAGCAGTACTTC CATATGLYEQYF
TRBJ2-2 - - TRBV7-9 TGTGCCAGCAGCCGTGGGGCCCTGAACACCGGGGAGCTGTTTTTT CASSRGALNTGELFF
TRBJ1-5 TRBD1 - TRBV19 TGTGCCAGTAGTATCCCACAGGGGGCAAGGCAGCCCCAGCATTTT CASSIPQGARQPQHF
TRBJ2-1 TRBD2 - TRBV29-1 TGCAGCGTTGAAGCGACTAGCGGGAGCCCCAATGAGCAGTTCTTC CSVEATSGSPNEQFF
TRBJ2-5 TRBD1 - TRBV15 TGTGCCACCAGCACTCGACAGGGAATGGAGACCCAGTACTTC CATSTRQGMETQYF
TRBJ2-7 - - TRBV13 TGTGCCAGCAGCTTAGGCCAGGTCATCCCCTACGAGCAGTACTTC CASSLGQVIPYEQYF
TRBJ2-5 TRBD1 few TRBV27 TGTGCCAGCAGTTCCGACAGGGAACGGAGAGAGACCCAGTACTTC CASSSDRERRETQYF
TRBJ2-1 TRBD2 - TRBV9 TGTGCCAGCAGCGTAGGACTAGCGGGAGTGCAGTTCTTC CASSVGLAGVQFF
TRBJ2-7 TRBD2 - TRBV2 TGTGCCAGTCCCGGGACTACCTACGAGCAGTACTTC CASPGTTYEQYF
TRBJ2-2 - - TRBV5-4 TGTGCCAGCAGCCCTCAGGGGTACACCGGGGAGCTGTTTTTT CASSPQGYTGELFF
TRBJ1-2 - - TRBV11-3 TGTGCCAGCAGCTTAACTTCCTTTGGCTACACCTTC CASSLTSFGYTF
TRBJ2-1 - - TRBV19 TGTGCCAGTAGTCGCGGCAGCTCCTACAATGAGCAGTTCTTC CASSRGSSYNEQFF
TRBJ1-2 - - TRBV27 TGTGCCAGCAGTCGCTGGACAGCCCCGCAAGGCTACACCTTC CASSRWTAPQGYTF
TRBJ1-2 - - TRBV28 TGTGCCAGCAGCCCTGACAGGTACCTAAACTATGGCTACACCTTC CASSPDRYLNYGYTF
TRBJ1-1 TRBD1 - TRBV29-1 TGCAGCATCCGACAGGGTGCTGAAGCTTTCTTT CSIRQGAEAFF